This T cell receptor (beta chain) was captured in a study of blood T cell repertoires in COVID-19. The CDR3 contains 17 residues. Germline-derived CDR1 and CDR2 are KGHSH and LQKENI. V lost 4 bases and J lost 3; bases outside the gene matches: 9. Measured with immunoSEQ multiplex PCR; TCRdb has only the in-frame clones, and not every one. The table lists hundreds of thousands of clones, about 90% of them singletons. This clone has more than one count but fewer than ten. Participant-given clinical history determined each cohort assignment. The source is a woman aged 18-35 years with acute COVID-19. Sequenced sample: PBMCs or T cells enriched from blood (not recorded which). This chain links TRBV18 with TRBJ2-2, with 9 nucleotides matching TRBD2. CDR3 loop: CASSRRVAGDHTGELFF. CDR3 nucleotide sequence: TGTGCCAGCTCACGTCGGGTAGCGGGAGACCACACCGGGGAGCTGTTTTTT.